A single sample is the source of the 21 T cell receptor beta chains below, sequenced in a study of blood T cells in healthy people across ages. A second about 6 to 11 cycle PCR used barcoded and J-beta primers. One entry per CDR3 protein results from TCRdb running MiXCR on the 5' RACE reads. The table includes about 1.5 million distinct CDR3 sequences, 40% to 45% detected once. The sequenced sample was blood. The source of these receptors is a woman aged 18 to 35 in good health.

The chain links TRBV20-1 to TRBJ2-1; TRBD1 or TRBD2 may be the D gene (6 bases each). The germline V gene has CDR1 DFQATT and CDR2 SNEGSKA (reference sequence). Trimming cost V 3 bases and J 3 bases, with 12 bases left between them. This CDR3 contains 14 residues. The CDR3 loop is CSARWGAYYNEQFF. CDR3 nucleotides: TGCAGTGCTAGGTGGGGGGCTTACTACAATGAGCAGTTCTTC.

This clonotype was counted between two and nine times. The genes are TRBV29-1 and TRBJ2-2; 10 nucleotides agree with TRBD2. J was trimmed by 4 bases and V by 6 bases; bases with no gene match: 14. This CDR3 is built from 17 residues. In germline, CDR1 is SQVTM, CDR2 ANQGSEA. CDR3 sequence (DNA): TGCAGCGTCCAGGGGGGTCTAGCGGGAGTTCTCACCGGGGAGCTGTTTTTT. Its protein product is CSVQGGLAGVLTGELFF.

V is TRBV11-2 and J is TRBJ2-2; no clear D. This CDR3 is 15 amino acids long. Trimming removed 5 bases from V and 4 bases from J, with 14 bases in between. The germline V gene encodes CDR1 SGHAT and CDR2 FQNNGV. The CDR3 loop is CASSPVQLITGELFF. Written as DNA, the CDR3 is TGTGCCAGCAGCCCCGTGCAACTGATCACCGGGGAGCTGTTTTTT.

This chain uses TRBV20-1 with TRBJ2-5; D is unresolved. The V and J ends lost 6 bases and 1 base respectively, with 6 bases between them. Germline lookup yields CDR1 DFQATT and CDR2 SNEGSKA (reference sequence). CDR3 length: 11 amino acids. CDR3 amino acids: CSATSQETQYF. The CDR3 region has the DNA TGCAGTGCCACCAGCCAAGAGACCCAGTACTTC.

In this sample, this clonotype turned up once. The V and J genes are TRBV28 and TRBJ2-7; D is possibly TRBD1 (5 bases). V gave up 7 bases and J gave up 0 bases, with 13 bases separating them. CDR1 is MDHEN and CDR2 is SYDVKM in the germline V gene. CDR3 size: 14 residues. The CDR3 sequence is CASILLTVSYEQYF. The CDR3 nucleotides are TGTGCCAGCATCCTACTGACAGTCTCCTACGAGCAGTACTTC.

This clonotype was recorded a few times. V usage is TRBV4-3 and J usage is TRBJ2-3; no definite D call. CDR3 length: 14 amino acids. Germline CDR1 reads LGHNA; CDR2 reads YSLEER. V lost 0 bases to trimming and J lost 0 bases, with 4 bases between them. The CDR3, as DNA: TGCGCCAGCAGCCAAGAGACTAGCACAGATACGCAGTATTTT. Translated, it gives CASSQETSTDTQYF.

This clonotype occurred a few times. The genes are TRBV12-3 or TRBV12-4 and TRBJ2-7; TRBD1 matches at 7 bases. V was pared by 1 base and J by 3 bases, with 9 bases of the junction left unmatched. The CDR3 sequence is 16 residues long. This CDR3 reads CASSLGWPGGVYEQYF. In nucleotides, the CDR3 is TGTGCCAGCAGTTTAGGGTGGCCAGGGGGAGTCTACGAGCAGTACTTC.

V is TRBV6-2 or TRBV6-3 and J is TRBJ1-2, with a tentative D call TRBD1 (6 bases). Trimming removed 2 bases at V and 5 bases at J, with 12 bases between. The germline V gene encodes CDR1 MNHEY and CDR2 SVGEGT. This CDR3 has 14 amino acids. The CDR3 coding sequence is TGTGCCAGCAGTTACGCGAGGGACAATTATGGCTACACCTTC. It codes for CASSYARDNYGYTF.

The V gene is TRBV28, the J gene TRBJ2-1; D is possibly TRBD2 (6 bases). V was shortened by 10 bases and J by 4 bases, with 17 bases between the two germline ends. The CDR3 length is 14 residues. From germline, CDR1 is MDHEN and CDR2 SYDVKM. CDR3 sequence (DNA): TGTGCCACCTACCGGAGGGCGGAATACAATGAGCAGTTCTTC. Residues: CATYRRAEYNEQFF.

Points on this clonotype: Germline is not matched at one junction end, which may reflect a read error. The J gene is TRBJ2-5, the V gene TRBV7-9; possible D gene TRBD2, 5 bases. CDR1 is SEHNR, CDR2 FQNEAQ, per germline (reference sequence). The length of the CDR3 is 13 residues. CDR3 coding DNA: TGTGCCAACAGCTTATCGGGTGAATGGGAGCAGTACTTC. As protein: CANSLSGEWEQYF.

In regard to this clonotype: Just one base apart from a much larger clone, this may be a read error. The chain is built from TRBV12-3 or TRBV12-4 and TRBJ2-1; D might be TRBD1 (6 bases). The CDR3 runs 14 residues. V lost 3 bases, J lost 10 bases, and 16 bases lay in between. The CDR3 reads CASSLQGHSYEQFF. The CDR3 DNA reads as TGTGCCAGCAGTTTGCAGGGGCACTCCTACGAGCAGTTCTTC.

The chain employs TRBV7-9 and TRBJ1-4; D ambiguous. Trimming removed 3 bases at V and 4 bases at J, with 15 bases between. CDR3 length: 16 amino acids. The germline V gene has CDR1 SEHNR and CDR2 FQNEAQ (reference sequence). This chain's CDR3 is CASSFRPADLNEKLFF. In nucleotides, the CDR3 is TGTGCCAGCAGCTTTAGACCGGCTGATCTTAATGAAAAACTGTTTTTT.

The chain employs TRBV27 and TRBJ2-3; D call uncertain. The CDR3 has 15 amino acids. CDR1 is MNHEY, CDR2 SMNVEV, per germline (reference sequence). V lost 3 bases and J lost 2, with 12 bases in between. The CDR3 DNA reads as TGTGCCAGCAGTTTTTTGGAATATTTCACAGATACGCAGTATTTT. Residues: CASSFLEYFTDTQYF.

The chain recombines TRBV7-2 with TRBJ2-4, with 8 positions matching TRBD1. There are 15 residues in the CDR3. Germline V lookup: CDR1 SGHTA, CDR2 FQGNSA. V dropped 10 bases and J dropped 0; count of bases not matched to a gene: 8. CDR3 nucleotides: TGTGCCAAAGAACAGGGGGAGATAGCCAAAAACATTCAGTACTTC. Its protein is CAKEQGEIAKNIQYF. The complete variable domain, with remaining parts taken from reference TRBV7-2 and TRBJ2-4, reads GAGVSQSPSNKVTEKGKDVELRCDPISGHTALYWYRQSLGQGLEFLIYFQGNSAPDKSGLPSDRFSAERTGGSVSTLTIQRTQQEDSAVYLCAKEQGEIAKNIQYFGAGTRLSVL.

This clonotype was seen more than once but under ten times. The CDR3 protein is CSASGDRVGREQYF. The CDR3 nucleotides read TGCAGTGCTAGTGGGGACAGGGTGGGGAGAGAGCAGTACTTC. The chain is built from TRBV20-1 and TRBJ2-5; 9 bases match TRBD1. The CDR3 is made up of 14 amino acids. CDR1 and CDR2 (germline): DFQATT, SNEGSKA (reference sequence). Germline trimming cut 3 bases from V and 11 bases from J; bases unmatched to any gene: 13.

Remarks on this clonotype: Given a much more abundant clone one base away, this may be a read error. The rearrangement joins TRBV9 to TRBJ2-1; D may be TRBD1 or TRBD2 (5 bases each). The CDR3 consists of 13 residues. Germline lookup yields CDR1 SGDLS and CDR2 YYNGEE. The ends were cut back, 1 base at V and 12 bases at J, with 14 bases in the middle. CDR3 loop: CASSVRGVRGQFF. CDR3 coding DNA: TGTGCCAGCAGCGTAAGGGGAGTCCGGGGGCAGTTCTTC.

The V call is TRBV6-2 or TRBV6-3, the J call TRBJ1-6; no clear D. The germline gives CDR1 MNHEY, CDR2 SVGEGT. The CDR3 runs to 15 residues. V was cut by 2 bases and J by 7 bases, with 12 bases left in between. CDR3 in DNA: TGTGCCAGCAGTTACGCGACCACCATGAATTCACCCCTCCACTTT. Protein product: CASSYATTMNSPLHF.

This chain connects TRBV12-3 or TRBV12-4 to TRBJ2-3; D is possibly TRBD1 or TRBD2 (5 bases each). With 3 bases removed from V and 4 bases from J, the gap between germline ends came to 14 bases. The CDR3 consists of 15 residues. CDR3: CASSLGPVSADTQYF. CDR3 nucleotide sequence: TGTGCCAGCAGTTTGGGACCGGTGTCCGCAGATACGCAGTATTTT.

This clonotype has a handful of counts. The chain links TRBV20-1 to TRBJ2-7; D may be TRBD2 (6 bases). Trimming pared 3 bases from V and 5 bases from J, leaving 14 bases between. CDR1 is DFQATT, CDR2 SNEGSKA, per germline (reference sequence). This CDR3 has 13 amino acids. The CDR3 sequence: CSARSRGAHEQYF. The CDR3 DNA is TGCAGTGCTAGGTCGCGGGGTGCCCACGAGCAGTACTTC.

J is TRBJ1-2 and V is TRBV7-2; the match to TRBD1 covers 8 bases. Looked up from germline, CDR1 is SGHTA and CDR2 is FQGNSA. The junction had 9 bases not matched to a gene; V was cut back by 1 base and J by 5 bases. The CDR3 has 16 amino acids. The CDR3 reads CASSLVGTGPSYGYTF. The CDR3 DNA reads TGTGCCAGCAGCTTAGTCGGGACAGGCCCCTCGTATGGCTACACCTTC.

The chain employs TRBV25-1 and TRBJ2-1; no clear D. The tail of the sequence fits TRBJ2-7 better, so the J call may be wrong. The CDR3 sequence is 14 residues long. Looked up from germline, CDR1 is MGHDK and CDR2 is SYGVNS. CDR3 sequence (DNA): TGTGCCAGCAGTGAGTCGGAGTCCTACAATGAGCAGTACTTC. It encodes CASSESESYNEQYF.